This TCR beta chain was captured by sequencing in a study of monozygotic twins with inflammatory bowel disease. General observations from the study: Distinct T cell subtypes could not be told apart. Inverse Simpson values showed less TCRbeta diversity in IBD patients than in their healthy co-twins.

On this clonotype itself: Its target is not known.

The CDR3 is 15 amino acids. Germline assignment: CDR1 SGHTA and CDR2 FQGNSA. Input per TCR library consisted of around 3,700 ng of total RNA. For every sample, eight separate reactions were used to make cDNA. TCRdb re-called the 5' RACE reads; one entry per CDR3 protein, DNA not given. This specimen shows hundreds of thousands of distinct CDR3 sequences; the ten leading clones hold 2% to 3%. This sequence originates from a human donor with ulcerative colitis or Crohn's disease, or a healthy co-twin of an affected twin (not recorded which). The material sequenced was blood. This sequence joins TRBV7-2 and TRBJ2-7; TCRdb's assignment of TRBD1 cannot be checked, as there is no DNA. This CDR3 is CASSLVGTGDYEQYF.